This TCR beta chain was retrieved from a study of shared clonotypes between healthy human individuals. For the study at large: Every donor yielded three CD4 naive, three CD4 memory, two CD8 naive and one CD8 memory plate. Study-wide points: The four-donor shared clonotypes exceeded non-shared clonotypes in generation probability, with non-shared ones scoring lower.

The repertoire was sequenced with immunoSEQ multiplex PCR; TCRdb's copy has only in-frame clones and lacks some. The repertoire holds under 1,900,000 clones, 98% seen once, with about 0.34% in the top ten. Donors comprised healthy HIV-negative adults lacking recent acute infections or vaccinations. This CDR3 is built from 13 residues. V was shortened by 6 bases and J by 3 bases, with 9 bases between the two germline ends. Germline CDR1 KGHSH, CDR2 LQKENI. Comments on this clone: The antigen is not known.

This chain joins TRBV18 and TRBJ1-5; the D is unclear. Sequencing was performed on naive CD4+ T cells sorted from blood. Subset specified: CD45RA+ positively selected. This TCR was recovered from a man aged 25-40 years in good health. The CDR3 sequence is CASSGQNNQPQHF. DNA for the CDR3: TGTGCCAGCTCTGGGCAGAACAATCAGCCCCAGCATTTT.